Shown below are 12 T cell receptor beta chains from a single sample sequenced in a study of spatial heterogeneity in lung cancer. The study's findings and limits: In tumors, expanded intratumoral alpha and beta TCR counts tracked mutation counts.

TCRdb re-called the 5' RACE reads through MiXCR, storing one row per CDR3 protein. The table records about 3,000 distinct CDR3 sequences, 5% to 6% of them present only once. The time point here: sample taken at primary tumor resection. These receptors are not linked to any known antigen. This sample comprised lung tumor tissue, obtained at surgery. These receptors were collected from a female donor with early-stage non-small cell lung cancer.

This clonotype is deemed medium-sized. The rearrangement links TRBV29-1 to TRBJ2-3, with a weak D call TRBD1 (5 bases). The germline V and J ends were trimmed by 7 bases and 3 bases, with 14 bases remaining between them. The CDR3 has 13 amino acids. Germline V lookup: CDR1 SQVTM, CDR2 ANQGSEA. CDR3 DNA: TGCAGCGGGGGCTGGCGCGGAACAGATACGCAGTATTTT. Translated, it gives CSGGWRGTDTQYF.

This clonotype was recorded at least ten times. This rearrangement joins TRBV2 to TRBJ2-5; 7 bases align to TRBD1. The CDR3 contains 14 residues. Trimming took 7 bases from V and 2 from J; bases not matched to a gene: 7. CDR1 SNHLY and CDR2 FYNNEI come from the germline V gene. The CDR3 bases are TGTGCCAGCAAGAAGCGACAGGGACAAGAGACCCAGTACTTC. It yields the protein CASKKRQGQETQYF.

Within the sample, this clonotype is medium-sized (0.01 to 0.1%). The genes are TRBV23-1 and TRBJ2-1; TRBD2 matches 7 bases. TRBV23-1 is reported as an ORF; its role is uncertain. The V and J ends lost 6 bases and 6 bases, in that order; junction bases with no gene match: 17. This CDR3 comprises 17 residues. This CDR3 is CASSQGSKAGRPNEQFF. CDR3 in DNA: TGCGCCAGCAGCCAGGGCTCTAAAGCGGGACGACCCAATGAGCAGTTCTTC.

This clonotype was counted ten times or more. The V gene is TRBV6-2 or TRBV6-3, the J gene TRBJ1-5; no clear D gene. The germline V gene has CDR1 MNHEY and CDR2 SVGEGT. CDR3 length equals 15 residues. Trimming cost V 5 bases and J 1 base, with 12 bases left between them. The CDR3, as DNA: TGTGCCAGCAGTGAAGGGATAGGAAGCAATCAGCCCCAGCATTTT. Translating gives CASSEGIGSNQPQHF.

This clonotype occurred many times. The V call is TRBV6-6, the J call TRBJ1-1, with no clear D. The V gene's germline CDR1 is MNHNY and CDR2 SVGAGI (reference sequence). The V end lost 6 bases, the J end lost 1 base, and 0 bases lay between the germline ends. This CDR3 spans 10 amino acids. CDR3: CASRNTEAFF. CDR3 nucleotide sequence: TGTGCCAGCAGGAACACTGAAGCTTTCTTT.

By its share, this clonotype is medium-sized. V is TRBV28 and J is TRBJ1-2; 8 nucleotides match TRBD1. V lost 3 bases and J lost 6; bases outside the gene matches: 9. The CDR3 spans 15 residues. The germline CDR1 and CDR2 sequences are MDHEN and SYDVKM. DNA for the CDR3: TGTGCCAGCAGTTTCATAGGACAGGGTGGTGATGGCTACACCTTC. Protein: CASSFIGQGGDGYTF.

Only a few counts were recorded for this clonotype. This sequence joins TRBV19 and TRBJ2-7; D is perhaps TRBD1 or TRBD2 (5 bases each). Trimming stripped 5 bases from V and 2 bases from J, with 13 bases between. This CDR3 is 14 amino acids long. Germline CDR1 LNHDA, CDR2 SQIVND (reference sequence). The CDR3 DNA reads as TGTGCCAGTAGTGGCCCGGGACCGCCCTACGAGCAGTACGTC. Its protein product is CASSGPGPPYEQYV.

This clonotype is labeled medium-sized. The CDR3 nucleotides are TGTGCCAGCAGCTTTCACCTATTCTCCTACAATGAGCAGTTCTTC. Encoded protein: CASSFHLFSYNEQFF. The rearrangement joins TRBV5-6 to TRBJ2-1; unclear D gene. The CDR3 consists of 15 residues. V was trimmed by 2 bases and J by 0 bases, leaving 9 bases between them. In germline, CDR1 is SGHDT, CDR2 YYEEEE.

In this sample, this clonotype is medium-sized (0.01 to 0.1%). This rearrangement joins TRBV6-2 or TRBV6-3 to TRBJ2-7, with TRBD1 matching over 9 bases. With V trimmed by 6 bases and J by 5 bases, 11 bases remained unmatched. The CDR3 length is 15 residues. Germline lookup yields CDR1 MNHEY and CDR2 SVGEGT. The chain's CDR3 is CASRLTTGQGNEQYF. CDR3 coding DNA: TGTGCCAGCAGACTAACGACGGGACAGGGAAACGAGCAGTACTTC.

This clonotype is judged large. The chain has TRBV10-3 and TRBJ2-6, with D unresolved. Trimming shortened V by 3 bases and J by 0 bases, and 12 bases separated the two germline ends. The CDR3 loop spans 17 amino acids. Germline values: CDR1 ENHRY, CDR2 SYGVKD. The DNA for the CDR3 is TGTGCCATCAGTGAAGTAGGACGGCACTCTGGGGCCAACGTCCTGACTTTC. Protein sequence: CAISEVGRHSGANVLTF.

The table lists this clonotype with many counts. The gene calls are TRBV6-2 or TRBV6-3 and TRBJ2-2; D gene unclear. The CDR3 runs 15 residues. CDR1 and CDR2 from the germline V gene are MNHEY and SVGEGT. The V and J ends lost 2 bases and 2 bases respectively, with 9 bases between them. CDR3 DNA: TGTGCCAGCAGTTACGTTTTCACCAACACCGGGGAGCTGTTTTTT. This translates into CASSYVFTNTGELFF.

There are many counts of this clonotype. J is TRBJ1-5 and V is TRBV20-1; the match to TRBD1 covers 9 bases. The V segment lost 5 bases and the J segment 4 bases; nucleotides outside the gene matches: 6. From germline, CDR1 is DFQATT and CDR2 SNEGSKA (reference sequence). This CDR3 spans 14 amino acids. This CDR3 is CSAGRTGVNQPQHF. CDR3 DNA sequence: TGCAGTGCTGGTAGGACAGGGGTAAATCAGCCCCAGCATTTT.